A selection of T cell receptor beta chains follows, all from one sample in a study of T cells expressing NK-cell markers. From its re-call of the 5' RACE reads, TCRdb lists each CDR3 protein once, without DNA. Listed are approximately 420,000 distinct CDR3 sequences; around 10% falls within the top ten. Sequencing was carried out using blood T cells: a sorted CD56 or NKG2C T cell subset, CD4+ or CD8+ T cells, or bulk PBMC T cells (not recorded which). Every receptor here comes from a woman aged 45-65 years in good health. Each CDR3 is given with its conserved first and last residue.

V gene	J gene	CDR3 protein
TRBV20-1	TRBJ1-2	CSAGAGDYGYTF
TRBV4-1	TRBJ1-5	CASRRQGEGQPQHF
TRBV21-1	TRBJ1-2	CASSEKLAYGYTF
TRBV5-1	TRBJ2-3	CASSPIAGRSTDTQYF
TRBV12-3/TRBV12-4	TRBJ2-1	CASSLLSRTSAYNEQFF
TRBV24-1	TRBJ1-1	CATSDRQAPRRAFF
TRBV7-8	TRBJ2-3	CASSSSPDLREDTQYF
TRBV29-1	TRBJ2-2	CSVPRLPGELFF
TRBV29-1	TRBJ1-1	CSVEEGQMNTEAFF
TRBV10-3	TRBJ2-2	CAISESGFSAGELFF
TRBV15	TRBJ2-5	CATSSPRGEETQYF
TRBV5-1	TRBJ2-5	CASSREGPSVQETQYF
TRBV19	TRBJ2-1	CASSSAARVSYNEQFF
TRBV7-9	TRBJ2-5	CASSWTDLQETQYF
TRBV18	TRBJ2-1	CASSPLALFEEQFF
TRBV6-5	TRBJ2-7	CASSYRPTSGKSYEQYF
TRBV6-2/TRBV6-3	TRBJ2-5	CASSPTRGTIGGPQYF
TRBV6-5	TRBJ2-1	CASSFIPGLAGASYNEQFF
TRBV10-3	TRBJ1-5	CATSGGSEDQPQHF
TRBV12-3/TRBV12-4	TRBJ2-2	CASSLIIRGVNTGELFF
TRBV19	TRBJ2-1	CASSWGPQHNEQFF
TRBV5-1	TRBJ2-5	CDSSRSQETQYF
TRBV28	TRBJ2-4	CASSSGSLGAKNIQYF
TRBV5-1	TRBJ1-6	CASSLGGTVNNSPLHF
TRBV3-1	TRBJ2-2	CASSPRRAGGPDTGELFF
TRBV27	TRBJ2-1	CASSWLTGVNEQFF
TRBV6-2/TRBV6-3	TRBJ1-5	CASNLDRVMRSNQPQHF
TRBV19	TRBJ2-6	CASSSLGAGANVLTF
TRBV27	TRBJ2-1	CASRQNRRLSYNEQFF
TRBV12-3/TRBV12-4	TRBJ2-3	CASSFEASGTDTQYF
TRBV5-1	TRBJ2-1	CASSLASALAGSQFF
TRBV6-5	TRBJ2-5	CASRGVWEETQYF
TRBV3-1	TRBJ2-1	CASSQVVGYNEQFF
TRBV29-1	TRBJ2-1	CSVSEWGRTYNEQFF
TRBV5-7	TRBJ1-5	CASSLKQGRHQPQHF
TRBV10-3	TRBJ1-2	CAISEAPGPNYGYTF
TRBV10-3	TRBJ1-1	CAISGGGIGGTEAFF
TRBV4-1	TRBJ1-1	CASSQDSQLYTEAFF
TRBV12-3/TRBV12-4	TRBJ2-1	CASSSYGERDEQFF
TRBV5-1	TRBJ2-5	CASSVSQGLQETQYF
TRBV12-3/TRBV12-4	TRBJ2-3	CASSFSQGTFGTDTQYF
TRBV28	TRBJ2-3	CASSLTQGSLTDTQYF
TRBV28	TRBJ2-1	CASRGSGMPYNEQFF
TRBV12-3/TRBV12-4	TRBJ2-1	CASSFAGGTGEQFF
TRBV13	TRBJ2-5	CASSSGTGGRETQYF
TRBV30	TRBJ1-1	CAWNSPGNTEAFF
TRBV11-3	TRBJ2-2	CASSLGGLTTGELFF
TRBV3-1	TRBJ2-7	CASSHQGGIQPSAQYF
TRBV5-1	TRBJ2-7	CASSRSEHYEQYF
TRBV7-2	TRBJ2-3	CASSLRPLLSTDTQYF
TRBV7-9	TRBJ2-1	CASSQRVSSYNEQFF
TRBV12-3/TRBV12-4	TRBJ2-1	CASRPNDRVNSEQFF
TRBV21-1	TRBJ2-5	CASSKPPLRTGGETQYF